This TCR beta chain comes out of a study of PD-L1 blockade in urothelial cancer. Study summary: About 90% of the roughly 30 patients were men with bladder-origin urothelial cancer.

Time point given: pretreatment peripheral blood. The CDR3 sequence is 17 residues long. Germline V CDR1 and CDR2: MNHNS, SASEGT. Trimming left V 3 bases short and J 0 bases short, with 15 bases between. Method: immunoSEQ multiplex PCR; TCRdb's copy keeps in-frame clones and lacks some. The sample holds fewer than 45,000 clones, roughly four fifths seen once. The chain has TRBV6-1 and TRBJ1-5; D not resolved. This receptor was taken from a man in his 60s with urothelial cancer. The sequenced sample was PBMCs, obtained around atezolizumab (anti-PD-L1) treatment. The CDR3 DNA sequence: TGTGCCAGCAGTGAGGCAATGGGCAGCTATAGCAATCAGCCCCAGCATTTT. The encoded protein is CASSEAMGSYSNQPQHF.